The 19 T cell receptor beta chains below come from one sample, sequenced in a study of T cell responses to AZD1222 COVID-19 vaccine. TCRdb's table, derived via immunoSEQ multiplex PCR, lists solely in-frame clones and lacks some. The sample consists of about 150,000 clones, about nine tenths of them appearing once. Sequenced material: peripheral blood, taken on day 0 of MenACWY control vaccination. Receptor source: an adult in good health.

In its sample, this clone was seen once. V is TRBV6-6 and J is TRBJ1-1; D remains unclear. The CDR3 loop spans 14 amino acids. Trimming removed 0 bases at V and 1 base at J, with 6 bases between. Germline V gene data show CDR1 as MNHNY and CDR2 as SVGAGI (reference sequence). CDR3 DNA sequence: TGTGCCAGCAGTTACTCTACACAGAACACTGAAGCTTTCTTT. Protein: CASSYSTQNTEAFF.

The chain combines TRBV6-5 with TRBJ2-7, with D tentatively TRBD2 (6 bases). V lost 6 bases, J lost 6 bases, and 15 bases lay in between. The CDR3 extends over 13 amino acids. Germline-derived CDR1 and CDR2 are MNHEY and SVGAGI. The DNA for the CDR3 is TGTGCCAGCAGCCGCCCGGGAGCGGTCGAGCAGTACTTC. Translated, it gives CASSRPGAVEQYF.

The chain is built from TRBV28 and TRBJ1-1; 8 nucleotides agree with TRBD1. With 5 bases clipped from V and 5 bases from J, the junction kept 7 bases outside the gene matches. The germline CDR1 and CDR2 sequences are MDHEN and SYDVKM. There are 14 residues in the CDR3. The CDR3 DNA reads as TGTGCCAGCAGTCGTCGACAGGGGTGGACTGAAGCTTTCTTT. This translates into CASSRRQGWTEAFF.

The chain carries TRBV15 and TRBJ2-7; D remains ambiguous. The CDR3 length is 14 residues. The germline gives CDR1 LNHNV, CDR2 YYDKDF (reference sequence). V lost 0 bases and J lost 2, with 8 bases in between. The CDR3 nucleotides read TGTGCCACCAGCAGAGATGCGAGCACCTACGAGCAGTACTTC. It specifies CATSRDASTYEQYF.

CDR3 nucleotide sequence: TGCGCCAGCTCTGGGACAGCGCAAGAGACCCAGTACTTC. This gives the protein CASSGTAQETQYF. The V and J genes are TRBV5-1 and TRBJ2-5; 7 bases map to TRBD1. The junction had 5 bases not matched to a gene; V was cut back by 7 bases and J by 2 bases. CDR3 length: 13 residues. Germline V gene data show CDR1 as SGHRS and CDR2 as YFSETQ.

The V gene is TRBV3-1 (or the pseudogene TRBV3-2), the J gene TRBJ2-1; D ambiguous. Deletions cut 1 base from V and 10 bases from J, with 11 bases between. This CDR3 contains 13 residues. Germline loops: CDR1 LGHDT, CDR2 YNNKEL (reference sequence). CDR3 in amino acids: CASSQVNGGEQFF. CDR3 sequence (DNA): TGTGCCAGCAGCCAAGTAAACGGTGGAGAGCAGTTCTTC.

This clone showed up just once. CDR3 in DNA: TGTGCCAGTAGTATAAGAGGGGGCACAGATACGCAGTATTTT. Its translation: CASSIRGGTDTQYF. The chain links TRBV19 to TRBJ2-3, with D perhaps given as TRBD1 or TRBD2 (5 bases each). Germline V lookup: CDR1 LNHDA, CDR2 SQIVND (reference sequence). The CDR3 has 14 residues. V lost 2 bases and J lost 1, with 7 bases in between.

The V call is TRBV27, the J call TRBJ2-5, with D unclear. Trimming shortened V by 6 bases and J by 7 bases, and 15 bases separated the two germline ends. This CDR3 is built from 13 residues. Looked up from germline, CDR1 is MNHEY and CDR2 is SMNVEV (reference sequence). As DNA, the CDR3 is TGTGCCAGCAGCACCGGGTCACGCGGGACCCAGTACTTC. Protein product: CASSTGSRGTQYF.

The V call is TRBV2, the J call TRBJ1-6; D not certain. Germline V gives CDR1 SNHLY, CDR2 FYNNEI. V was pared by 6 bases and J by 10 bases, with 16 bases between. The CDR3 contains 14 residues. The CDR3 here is CASSPVWARSPLHF. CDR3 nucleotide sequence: TGTGCCAGCAGCCCGGTCTGGGCCAGGTCACCCCTCCACTTT.

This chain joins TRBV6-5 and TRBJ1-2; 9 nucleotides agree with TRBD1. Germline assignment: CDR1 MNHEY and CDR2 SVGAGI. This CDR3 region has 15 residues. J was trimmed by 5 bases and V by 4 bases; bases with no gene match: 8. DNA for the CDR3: TGTGCCAGCAGTTCGCCGGGACAGGGACGATATGGCTACACCTTC. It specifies CASSSPGQGRYGYTF.

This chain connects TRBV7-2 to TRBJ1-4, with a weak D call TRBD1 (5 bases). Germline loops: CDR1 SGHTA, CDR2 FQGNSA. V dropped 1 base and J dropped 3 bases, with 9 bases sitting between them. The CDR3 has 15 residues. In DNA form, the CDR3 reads TGTGCCAGCAGCTTAGGGGCGGGACCTAATGAAAAACTGTTTTTT. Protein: CASSLGAGPNEKLFF.

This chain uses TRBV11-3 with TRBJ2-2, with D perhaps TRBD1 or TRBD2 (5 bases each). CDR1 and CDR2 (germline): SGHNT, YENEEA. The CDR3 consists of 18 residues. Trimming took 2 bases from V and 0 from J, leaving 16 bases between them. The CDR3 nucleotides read TGTGCCAGCAGCTTAACGGCAGGGCCGGGACCGAACACCGGGGAGCTGTTTTTT. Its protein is CASSLTAGPGPNTGELFF.

This CDR3 is CASSLGTGLSEKLFF. The CDR3 coding sequence is TGTGCCAGCAGTCTCGGGACAGGCCTTAGTGAAAAACTGTTTTTT. This chain uses TRBV27 with TRBJ1-4, with 8 nucleotides matching TRBD1. J was trimmed by 7 bases and V by 5 bases; bases with no gene match: 9. The germline V gene has CDR1 MNHEY and CDR2 SMNVEV (reference sequence). This CDR3 is built from 15 residues.

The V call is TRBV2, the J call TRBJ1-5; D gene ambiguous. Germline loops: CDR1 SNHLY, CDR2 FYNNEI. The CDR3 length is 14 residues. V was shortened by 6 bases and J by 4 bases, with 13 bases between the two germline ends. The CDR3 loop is CASREGIRNQPQHF. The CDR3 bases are TGTGCCAGCAGAGAGGGAATAAGGAATCAGCCCCAGCATTTT.

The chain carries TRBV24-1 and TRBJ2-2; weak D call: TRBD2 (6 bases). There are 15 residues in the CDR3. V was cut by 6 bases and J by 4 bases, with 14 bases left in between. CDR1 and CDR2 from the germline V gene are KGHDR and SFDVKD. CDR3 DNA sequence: TGTGCCACCAGTAGCGCGGGAAGCCTCACCGGGGAGCTGTTTTTT. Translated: CATSSAGSLTGELFF.

The CDR3: CASSQPDRQVHF. The CDR3 DNA reads TGTGCCAGCAGCCAACCGGACAGACAAGTCCACTTT. The chain combines TRBV3-1 (or the pseudogene TRBV3-2) with TRBJ1-6; D is possibly TRBD1 (6 bases). The germline V gene encodes CDR1 LGHDT and CDR2 YNNKEL (reference sequence). This CDR3 has 12 residues. The V end lost 2 bases, the J end lost 17 bases, and 13 bases lay between the germline ends.

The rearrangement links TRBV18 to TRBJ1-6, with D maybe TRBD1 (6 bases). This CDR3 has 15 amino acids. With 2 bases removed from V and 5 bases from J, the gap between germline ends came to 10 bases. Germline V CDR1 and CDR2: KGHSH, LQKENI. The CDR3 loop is CASSPLDSNNSPLHF. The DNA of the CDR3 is TGTGCCAGCTCACCATTGGACAGCAATAATTCACCCCTCCACTTT.

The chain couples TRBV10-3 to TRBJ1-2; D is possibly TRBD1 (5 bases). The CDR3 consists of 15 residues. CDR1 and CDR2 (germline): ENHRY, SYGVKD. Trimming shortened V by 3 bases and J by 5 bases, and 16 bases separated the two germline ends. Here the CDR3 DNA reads TGTGCCATCAGTGATTTAGTTCAGGGCAGTTATGGCTACACCTTC. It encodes CAISDLVQGSYGYTF.

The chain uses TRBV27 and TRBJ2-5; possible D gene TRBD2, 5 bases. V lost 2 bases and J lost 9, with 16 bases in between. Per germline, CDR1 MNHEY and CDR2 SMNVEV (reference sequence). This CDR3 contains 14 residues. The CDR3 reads CASSLIREAQAQYF. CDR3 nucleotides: TGTGCCAGCAGTTTAATCCGGGAAGCTCAGGCCCAGTACTTC.